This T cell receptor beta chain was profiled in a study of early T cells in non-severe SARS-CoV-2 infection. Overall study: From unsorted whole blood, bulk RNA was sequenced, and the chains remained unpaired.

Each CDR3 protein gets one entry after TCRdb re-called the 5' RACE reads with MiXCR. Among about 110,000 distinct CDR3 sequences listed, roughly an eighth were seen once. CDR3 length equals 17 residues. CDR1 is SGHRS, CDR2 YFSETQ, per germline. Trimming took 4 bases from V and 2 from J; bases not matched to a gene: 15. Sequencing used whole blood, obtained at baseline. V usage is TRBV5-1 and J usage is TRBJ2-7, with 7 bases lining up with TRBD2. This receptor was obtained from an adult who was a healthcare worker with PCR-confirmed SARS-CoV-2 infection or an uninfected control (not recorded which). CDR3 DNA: TGCGCCAGCAGCCCCTTTGCTGCTAGCGGAGTTGCCTACGAGCAGTACTTC. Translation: CASSPFAASGVAYEQYF.